The following is a TCR beta chain sequence with its context. Sequencing was performed with immunoSEQ multiplex PCR; in TCRdb, only in-frame clones are kept and a portion is missing. The sample consists of around 90,000 clones, about 85% of them appearing once. This sample stems from a study of control samples from healthy donors and cancer patients. The CDR3 extends over 14 amino acids. CDR1 is SQVTM and CDR2 is ANQGSEA in the germline V gene. V lost 3 bases to trimming and J lost 1 base; unmatched junction nucleotides: 3. This TCR derives from a woman aged 40 to 50 in good health. The sample taken for sequencing was blood. The J gene is TRBJ1-1, the V gene TRBV29-1, with TRBD1 matching over 9 bases. As DNA, the CDR3 is TGCAGCGTTGAGGAGGGACAGGGGAACACTGAAGCTTTCTTT. Encoded protein: CSVEEGQGNTEAFF.